These 8 T cell receptor beta chains share one sample of origin, sequenced in a study of blood T cells in healthy people across ages. With a J-beta primer mix and a sample-barcoded 5' primer, a second PCR ran about 7 to 12 cycles. One entry per CDR3 protein results from TCRdb running MiXCR on the 5' RACE reads. The sample yields about 1.8 million distinct CDR3 sequences, just under 50% seen once. Sequencing input: blood. The receptors derive from a woman aged 35 to 49 in good health.

J is TRBJ2-5 and V is TRBV4-1; D could derive from TRBD1 or TRBD2 (5 bases each). The length of the CDR3 is 18 residues. The germline CDR1 and CDR2 sequences are MGHRA and YSYEKL. V was shortened by 1 base and J by 4 bases, with 22 bases between the two germline ends. CDR3 region: CASSQGRYGFGAGETQYF. Here the CDR3 DNA reads TGCGCCAGCAGCCAAGGGCGATACGGGTTCGGGGCCGGAGAGACCCAGTACTTC.

The CDR3 loop is CASSYPREAVTDTQYF. In DNA form, the CDR3 reads TGTGCCAGCAGCTACCCAAGGGAGGCAGTGACAGATACGCAGTATTTT. This chain joins TRBV7-2 and TRBJ2-3; the D gene is possibly TRBD2 (6 bases). Trimming removed 4 bases at V and 3 bases at J, with 17 bases between. The germline gives CDR1 SGHTA, CDR2 FQGNSA. The CDR3 has 16 amino acids.

V gene TRBV29-1 combines with J gene TRBJ2-5; D gene unclear. This CDR3 contains 17 residues. Germline CDR1 is SQVTM and CDR2 is ANQGSEA. Trimming pared 2 bases from V and 1 base from J, leaving 20 bases between. The CDR3 spells CSVEFSLGYLTQETQYF. The CDR3 bases are TGCAGCGTTGAATTCTCCCTGGGGTATCTAACCCAAGAGACCCAGTACTTC.

This chain joins TRBV5-6 and TRBJ2-3; a weak D match, TRBD1 (5 bases). With 5 bases removed from V and 4 bases from J, the gap between germline ends came to 29 bases. This CDR3 region has 19 residues. Per the germline V gene, CDR1 is SGHDT and CDR2 is YYEEEE. The CDR3 coding sequence is TGTGCCAGCAGACCGAAGAGAGGTAGGGCAGGGTCAGAATCAGATACGCAGTATTTT. Translated: CASRPKRGRAGSESDTQYF.

The chain links TRBV29-1 to TRBJ1-4, with D possibly TRBD1 on 5 matching bases. Germline CDR1 and CDR2: SQVTM and ANQGSEA. CDR3 length: 15 residues. V dropped 7 bases and J dropped 7 bases, with 22 bases sitting between them. The CDR3 is CSAGTPGPGSEKLFF. Here the CDR3 DNA reads TGCAGCGCGGGGACCCCCGGCCCGGGGAGTGAAAAACTGTTTTTT.

The chain joins TRBV6-1 to TRBJ2-6; D gene ambiguous. V was shortened by 5 bases and J by 3 bases, with 11 bases between the two germline ends. The CDR3 totals 15 residues. Germline CDR1 MNHNS, CDR2 SASEGT. This CDR3 is CASSPQFGGANVLTF. The CDR3 DNA reads TGTGCCAGCAGTCCCCAGTTTGGTGGGGCCAACGTCCTGACTTTC.

The sample holds a few counts of this clonotype. The chain employs TRBV7-2 and TRBJ2-5; no firm D call. The V gene lost 5 bases and the J gene lost 1 base, with 14 bases spanning the gap. The germline CDR1 and CDR2 sequences are SGHTA and FQGNSA. The CDR3 contains 15 residues. The CDR3 coding sequence is TGTGCCAGCAGCCCGTGGGGATTAGGCCAAGAGACCCAGTACTTC. This codes for CASSPWGLGQETQYF. Full variable domain (remainder filled in from reference TRBV7-2 and TRBJ2-5): GAGVSQSPSNKVTEKGKDVELRCDPISGHTALYWYRQSLGQGLEFLIYFQGNSAPDKSGLPSDRFSAERTGGSVSTLTIQRTQQEDSAVYLCASSPWGLGQETQYFGPGTRLLVL.

This clonotype was recorded a few times. The rearrangement uses TRBV7-2 and TRBJ1-2, with D perhaps matching TRBD1 (5 bases). Germline lookup yields CDR1 SGHTA and CDR2 FQGNSA. The CDR3 consists of 17 residues. Between the trimmed V and J ends, which lost 5 bases and 5 bases, there was a span of 24 bases. CDR3 protein: CASSPARMGTGGYGYTF. The DNA of the CDR3 is TGTGCCAGCAGCCCAGCTCGTATGGGGACTGGGGGATATGGCTACACCTTC. The whole variable domain, filled in from reference TRBV7-2 and TRBJ1-2, reads GAGVSQSPSNKVTEKGKDVELRCDPISGHTALYWYRQSLGQGLEFLIYFQGNSAPDKSGLPSDRFSAERTGGSVSTLTIQRTQQEDSAVYLCASSPARMGTGGYGYTFGSGTRLTVV.